What follows are 7 T cell receptor beta chains derived from one specimen sequenced in a study of blood T cells in healthy people across ages. Together with a sample-barcoded 5' primer, a J-beta primer mix was included in a second PCR lasting about 7 to 11 cycles. TCRdb fed the 5' RACE reads into MiXCR, producing one record per CDR3 protein. This table holds over 600,000 distinct CDR3 sequences, 35% to 60% found once. Sequencing was performed on blood. The origin of the receptors is a man aged 80 or over in good health.

This clonotype turned up a few times. This sequence joins TRBV27 and TRBJ2-1; 9 nucleotides line up with TRBD1. Germline V gene data show CDR1 as MNHEY and CDR2 as SMNVEV (reference sequence). J was trimmed by 5 bases and V by 7 bases; bases with no gene match: 12. CDR3 length: 16 amino acids. The CDR3 is CASTGRDRALNNEQFF. The CDR3, as DNA: TGTGCCAGCACCGGTCGGGACAGGGCGTTGAACAATGAGCAGTTCTTC.

The chain links TRBV5-8 to TRBJ2-7; tentative D call: TRBD2 (5 bases). The CDR3 spans 14 residues. The germline gives CDR1 SGHTS, CDR2 YDEGEE. V was pared by 2 bases and J by 6 bases, with 15 bases between. The CDR3 here is CASSFERTLSEQYF. In DNA, the CDR3 is TGTGCCAGCAGCTTCGAACGGACTCTTAGCGAGCAGTACTTC.

J is TRBJ2-7 and V is TRBV7-6; 8 bases fit TRBD2. Germline V gene sequence: CDR1 SGHVS, CDR2 FNYEAQ. Trimming at V came to 5 bases and at J to 1 base, leaving 10 bases not matched to a gene. This CDR3 comprises 16 residues. The CDR3 loop is CASSTSSGEGSYEQYF. The DNA for the CDR3 is TGTGCCAGCAGCACAAGTAGCGGGGAGGGATCCTACGAGCAGTACTTC.

A word on this clonotype: A junction boundary mismatches the germline segment, possibly from a read error. V usage is TRBV10-2 and J usage is TRBJ2-1; 10 bases line up with TRBD1. The CDR3 runs to 14 residues. Germline assignment: CDR1 WSHSY and CDR2 SAAADI. CDR3 protein: CVSSGQGVATEQFF. The CDR3, as DNA: TGCGTCAGCAGTGGACAGGGGGTAGCAACTGAGCAGTTCTTC.

On this clonotype itself: The junction departs from the called germline gene at one end, perhaps through a read error. The V gene is TRBV6-2 or TRBV6-3, the J gene TRBJ2-7; tentatively, D is TRBD1 or TRBD2 (5 bases each). Germline V gene data show CDR1 as MNHEY and CDR2 as SVGEGT. This CDR3 comprises 13 residues. The CDR3 coding sequence is TGTGCCAGCAGTTATGCAGGGAGAGAGACCCAGTGCTTC. Translated, it gives CASSYAGRETQCF.

The chain carries TRBV5-1 and TRBJ2-7; D is uncertain. CDR1 and CDR2 from the germline V gene are SGHRS and YFSETQ. V was trimmed by 0 bases and J by 1 base, leaving 8 bases between them. This CDR3 is built from 14 residues. This chain's CDR3 is CASSLGLGSYEQYF. As DNA, the CDR3 is TGCGCCAGCAGCTTGGGTTTGGGGTCCTACGAGCAGTACTTC.

This chain uses TRBV5-1 with TRBJ2-1; TRBD2 agrees at 13 bases. Per germline, CDR1 SGHRS and CDR2 YFSETQ. V was clipped by 4 bases and J by 0 bases; unmatched bases: 7. This CDR3 region has 18 residues. The CDR3 here is CASSVGLAGAISYNEQFF. The CDR3 coding sequence is TGCGCCAGCAGCGTCGGACTAGCGGGAGCTATCTCCTACAATGAGCAGTTCTTC. Looking up the rest from reference TRBV5-1 and TRBJ2-1 gives the full variable domain: KAGVTQTPRYLIKTRGQQVTLSCSPISGHRSVSWYQQTPGQGLQFLFEYFSETQRNKGNFPGRFSGRQFSNSRSEMNVSTLELGDSALYLCASSVGLAGAISYNEQFFGPGTRLTVL.